The present T cell receptor (beta chain) was sequenced within a study of human T cells and chemical hapten exposure. The time point is: pre-sensitization, week 0. Indicated treatment: therapeutic diphenylcyclopropenone sensitization with weekly scalp DPC. Trimming removed 6 bases at V and 5 bases at J, with 16 bases between. Germline-derived CDR1 and CDR2 are DFQATT and SNEGSKA (reference sequence). The CDR3 is 13 amino acids. TCRdb passed the RACE reads through MiXCR, listing each CDR3 protein once. The table includes fewer than 300,000 distinct CDR3 sequences, roughly 8.9% detected once. A note on this clonotype: Its target is unknown.

Study-level points and caveats: Among expanded TCRs, significantly more large CDR3 similarity clusters formed than among controls. Sensitizing with DPC caused no change in TCRs above 1 in 1000 frequency.

This specimen consisted of whole blood, obtained in connection with sensitization to the hapten diphenylcyclopropenone (DPC). The genes are TRBV20-1 and TRBJ2-5; no clear D. The clonotype was recovered from a woman aged 40 to 50 with alopecia areata. Some clones in this sample may be carry-over from other donors' samples. Written as DNA, the CDR3 is TGCAGTGCCCTCAGTTTGGGTGACGAGACCCAGTACTTC. This encodes CSALSLGDETQYF.